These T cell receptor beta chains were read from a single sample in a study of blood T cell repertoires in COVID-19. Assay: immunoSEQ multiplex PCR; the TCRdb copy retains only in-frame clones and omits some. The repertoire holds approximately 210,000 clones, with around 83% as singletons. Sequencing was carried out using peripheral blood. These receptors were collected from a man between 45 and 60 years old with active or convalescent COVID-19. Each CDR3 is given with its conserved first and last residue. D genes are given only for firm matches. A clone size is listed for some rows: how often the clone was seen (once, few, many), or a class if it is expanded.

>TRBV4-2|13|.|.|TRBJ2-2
TGTGCCAGCAGCCGTGCGGGAACCGGGGAGCTGTTTTTT
CASSRAGTGELFF
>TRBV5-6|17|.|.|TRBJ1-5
TGTGCCAGCAGCTTGGCCAGCCACAACAGGGGCAATCAGCCCCAGCATTTT
CASSLASHNRGNQPQHF
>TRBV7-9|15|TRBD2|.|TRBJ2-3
TGTGCCAGCAGCCATGGGAGGGGCCGCACAGATACGCAGTATTTT
CASSHGRGRTDTQYF
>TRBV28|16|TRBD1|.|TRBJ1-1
TGTGCCAGCATACCTCCGGGACAGGGGTTGAACACTGAAGCTTTCTTT
CASIPPGQGLNTEAFF
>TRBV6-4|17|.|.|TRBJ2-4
TGTGCCAGCTCACCGGCGGTTAAGACCTTAGCCAAAAACATTCAGTACTTC
CASSPAVKTLAKNIQYF
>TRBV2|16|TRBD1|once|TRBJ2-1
TGTGCCAGCAGATCCTCCCTTGGGACAGGGATCAATGAGCAGTTCTTC
CASRSSLGTGINEQFF
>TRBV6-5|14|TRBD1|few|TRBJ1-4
TGTGCCAGCAGCCCACAGGGGGGGTTGGGAAAACTGTTTTTT
CASSPQGGLGKLFF
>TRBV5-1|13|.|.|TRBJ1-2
TGCGCCAGCAGCGCCGGGATCAACTATGGCTACACCTTC
CASSAGINYGYTF
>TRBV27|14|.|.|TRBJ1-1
TGTGCCAGCATGACAGGATTCATGAACACTGAAGCTTTCTTT
CASMTGFMNTEAFF
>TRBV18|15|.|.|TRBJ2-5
TGTGCCAGCTCACCACCGAACAGAATCCAAGAGACCCAGTACTTC
CASSPPNRIQETQYF
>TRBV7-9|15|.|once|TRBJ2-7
TGTGCCAGCAGCCTATTTACGGGGTTTTCCTACGAGCAGTACTTC
CASSLFTGFSYEQYF
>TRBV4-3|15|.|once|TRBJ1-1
TGCGCCAGCAGCCAAGCTGGGAGTCCAGTCACTGAAGCTTTCTTT
CASSQAGSPVTEAFF
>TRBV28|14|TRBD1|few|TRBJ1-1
TGTGCCAGCAGTTTAAGCAGGGGGCTGATCGAAGCTTTCTTT
CASSLSRGLIEAFF
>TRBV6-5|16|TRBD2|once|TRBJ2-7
TGTGCCAGCAGTTATGAACTAGCGGGGGGAGCCTACGAGCAGTACTTC
CASSYELAGGAYEQYF
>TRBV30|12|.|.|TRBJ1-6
TGTGCCTGGAGTCGCCCTAGCTCACCCCTCCACTTT
CAWSRPSSPLHF
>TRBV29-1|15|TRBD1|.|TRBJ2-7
TGCAGCGTTGGGATAAGACAGGGGTTTGGCTACGAGCAGTACTTC
CSVGIRQGFGYEQYF
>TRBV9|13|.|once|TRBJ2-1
TGTGCCAGCAGCGCGGGAGTAGCTTATGAGCAGTTCTTC
CASSAGVAYEQFF
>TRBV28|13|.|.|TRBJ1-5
TGTGCCAGCAGTTCAGTAAGCAATCAGCCCCAGCATTTT
CASSSVSNQPQHF
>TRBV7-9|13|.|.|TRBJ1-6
TGTGCCAGCAGCTTAAGGAGGGATTCACCCCTCCACTTT
CASSLRRDSPLHF
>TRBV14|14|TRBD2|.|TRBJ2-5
TGTGCCAGCAGCCAATCGGGGACTAAAGAGACCCAGTACTTC
CASSQSGTKETQYF
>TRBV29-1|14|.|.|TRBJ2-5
TGCAGCGTCGAGAGGGGGGGTTCAGGGGAGACCCAGTACTTC
CSVERGGSGETQYF
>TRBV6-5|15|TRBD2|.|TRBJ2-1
TGTGCCGGAACCTACGGGACTAGCGGGAGCAATGAGCAGTTCTTC
CAGTYGTSGSNEQFF
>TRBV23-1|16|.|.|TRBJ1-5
TGCGCCAGCAGTCAATGGACGCAGGGCTGTTGGCAGCCCCAGCATTTT
CASSQWTQGCWQPQHF
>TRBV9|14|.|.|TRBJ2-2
TGTGCCAGCAGCGCCTCCCTAGATCCTGGGGAGCTGTTTTTT
CASSASLDPGELFF
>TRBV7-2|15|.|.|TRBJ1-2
TGTGCCAGCAGCTTACGGGTCGGGGACTCCTATGGCTACACCTTC
CASSLRVGDSYGYTF
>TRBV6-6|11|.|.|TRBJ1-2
TGTGCCACGCAGGATAACTATGGCTACACCTTC
CATQDNYGYTF
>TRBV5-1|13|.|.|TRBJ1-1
TGCGCCAGCACTTTGAGCGGGGTTACTGAAGCTTTCTTT
CASTLSGVTEAFF
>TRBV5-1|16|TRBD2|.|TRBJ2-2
TGCGCCAGCAGCTTCGGACTAGCGGGGGACGGCGGGGAGCTGTTTTTT
CASSFGLAGDGGELFF
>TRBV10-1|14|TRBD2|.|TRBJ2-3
TGCGCCAGCAGTGAGGGACTAGCTTTGGATACGCAGTATTTT
CASSEGLALDTQYF
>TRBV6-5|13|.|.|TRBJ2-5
TGTGCCAGTCTTCTAGCAGATCAAGAGACCCAGTACTTC
CASLLADQETQYF
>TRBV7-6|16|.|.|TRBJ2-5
TGTGCCAGCAGCTTAACAGGGGGAGGGCCAGAAGAGACCCAGTACTTC
CASSLTGGGPEETQYF
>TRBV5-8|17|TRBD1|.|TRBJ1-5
TGTGCCAGCAGCTTGGACAGGGGGTCCCCTTTCAATCAGCCCCAGCATTTT
CASSLDRGSPFNQPQHF
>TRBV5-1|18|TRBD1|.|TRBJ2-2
TGCGCCAGCAGCTCAACGGGACAGGGAGTCGCGAACACCGGGGAGCTGTTTTTT
CASSSTGQGVANTGELFF
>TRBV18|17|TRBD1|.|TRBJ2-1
TGTGCCAGCTCAGGACAGGTTGGGGGTGGCTCCTACAATGAGCAGTTCTTC
CASSGQVGGGSYNEQFF
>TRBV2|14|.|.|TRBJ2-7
TGTGCCAGCAGTGGAGAGGAGGGACCCTACGAGCAGTACTTC
CASSGEEGPYEQYF
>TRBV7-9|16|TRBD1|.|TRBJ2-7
TGTGCCAGCCTACGTAGCCCCGGGACAGATCCCTACGAGCAGTACTTC
CASLRSPGTDPYEQYF
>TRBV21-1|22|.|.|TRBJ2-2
TGTGCCAGCAGTACAGAGTCGTCCTCCAGACTAGCGGGGGGGCATGTTCCCGGGGAGCTGTTTTTT
CASSTESSSRLAGGHVPGELFF
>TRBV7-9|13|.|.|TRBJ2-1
TGTGCCAGCAGCCCGATTAATGGCTATGAGCAGTTCTTC
CASSPINGYEQFF
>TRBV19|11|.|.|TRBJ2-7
TGTGCCAGTAGTGAGGGCGGCGTGCAGTACTTC
CASSEGGVQYF
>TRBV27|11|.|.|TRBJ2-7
TGTGCCAGCAGTTTACGGGGGGAGCAGTACTTC
CASSLRGEQYF
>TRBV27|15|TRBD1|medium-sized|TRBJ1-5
TGTGCCAGCAGTTCAGGGACAGTTTACAATCAGCCCCAGCATTTT
CASSSGTVYNQPQHF
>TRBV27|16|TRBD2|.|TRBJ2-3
TGTGCCAGCAGGCCACCGGGACTAGCCTATCAAGATACGCAGTATTTT
CASRPPGLAYQDTQYF
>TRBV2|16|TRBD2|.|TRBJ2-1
TGTGCCAGCAGGGGACTAGCGGGGGCTGCGTACAATGAGCAGTTCTTC
CASRGLAGAAYNEQFF
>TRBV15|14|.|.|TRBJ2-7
TGTGCCACCAGCAGAGATCCAGATTACCTTGCGCAGTACTTC
CATSRDPDYLAQYF
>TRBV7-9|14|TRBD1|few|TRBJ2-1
TGTGCCAGCAGCTTAGAAGGGCAGGGGGCTGAGCAGTTCTTC
CASSLEGQGAEQFF
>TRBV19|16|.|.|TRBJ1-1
TGTGCCAGTAGTCGACGGGAGGGGGGGATGGTCACTGAAGCTTTCTTT
CASSRREGGMVTEAFF
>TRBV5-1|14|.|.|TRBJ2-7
TGCGCCAGCAGCCCGTGGCCCCGTTCCTACGAGCAGTACTTC
CASSPWPRSYEQYF
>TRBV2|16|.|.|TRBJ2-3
TGTGCCAGCACTCTCACCCGGGCAGGGGGCACAGATACGCAGTATTTT
CASTLTRAGGTDTQYF
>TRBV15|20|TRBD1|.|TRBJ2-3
TGTGCCACCAGCAGAGAAATTTTGGGGCCAGGGGGCAACCCCACAGATACGCAGTATTTT
CATSREILGPGGNPTDTQYF
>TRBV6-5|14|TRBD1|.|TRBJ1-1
TGTGCCAGCAGTTCCGGGACAGGGGACCTTGAAGCTTTCTTT
CASSSGTGDLEAFF
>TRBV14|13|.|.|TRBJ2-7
TGTGCCAGCAGCCAAGCAGGGTCCTACGAGCAGTACTTC
CASSQAGSYEQYF
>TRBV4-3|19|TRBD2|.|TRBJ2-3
TGCGCCAGCAGCCAAAGTCCGTGGACTAGCGGGGGCCTCACAGATACGCAGTATTTT
CASSQSPWTSGGLTDTQYF
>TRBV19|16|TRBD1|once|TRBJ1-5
TGTGCCAGTAGTACCAGACAGGGGGCAGGCAATCAGCCCCAGCATTTT
CASSTRQGAGNQPQHF
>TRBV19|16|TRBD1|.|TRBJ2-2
TGTGCCAGTCAAGCCGGGACAGGGCGGGTGACGGGGGAGCTGTTTTTT
CASQAGTGRVTGELFF
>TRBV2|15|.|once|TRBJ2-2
TGTGCCAGCAGTGAAGGAGGTAGTATCACCGGGGAGCTGTTTTTT
CASSEGGSITGELFF
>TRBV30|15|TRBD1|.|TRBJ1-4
TGTGCCTGGAGTGGTAAACAGGGGGGCGACGAAAAACTGTTTTTT
CAWSGKQGGDEKLFF
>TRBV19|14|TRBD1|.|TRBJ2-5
TGTGCCAGTAGTACTCAGACAGGGGGAGAGACCCAGTACTTC
CASSTQTGGETQYF
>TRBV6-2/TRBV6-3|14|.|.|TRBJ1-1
TGTGCCAGCAGTTATTCTTACCCGGGGACTGAAGCTTTCTTT
CASSYSYPGTEAFF